This T cell receptor (beta chain) was identified during a study of vaccination effects on CD4 cells after COVID-19 (dated by TCRdb to between 2021 and 2022). General notes on the study: In the ViraFEST assay, PBMC were stimulated with viral peptide pools, and antigen-specific CD4+ T cell clonotypes were then identified by expansion using TCR sequencing. The full study included some 10 COVID-19 convalescent patients and several SARS-CoV-2-naive healthy vaccine recipients. Post-vaccine samples across the study were collected a median of 72 days after the second dose, with a range of 14 to 241. The study compared SARS-CoV-2 spike-specific CD4+ TCR repertoires before and after mRNA vaccination in COVID-19 convalescent patients and infection-naive vaccine recipients. About 1.8 million PBMC per well were cultured with approximately 10 ug/ml peptides in IMDM containing approximately 4.7% human AB serum, about 9.7 IU/ml IL-2 and gentamicin. In the study, cultures from other donors were sequenced using the Oncomine TCR Beta short-read assay on an Illumina iSeq 100.

Reading the germline V gene (reference sequence) gives CDR1 MNHEY and CDR2 SMNVEV. The CDR3 runs 12 residues from the cysteine to the phenylalanine. The sequence is cut down to CDR3 DNA, 36 bases in frame from base 1. V loses 10 bases of germline sequence and J loses 8 bases, and the interval between the two ends is 17 bases. The paper's findings and limits, for the study overall: The study was limited by a small number of convalescent patients, and early post-infection timepoints were lacking. Both infection-induced and vaccine-induced clones contracted markedly at late post-vaccination timepoints, which is consistent with waning T cell responses. Among healthy vaccine recipients, nearly all vaccine-induced clones were SARS-CoV-2 mono-reactive, and only 1 of 255 was cross-reactive with common cold coronaviruses.

As concerns this clone: Its recognized antigen is unknown. The sample holds no much larger clone one base away, and base qualities are not on file.

Library generation was performed with the immunoSEQ multiplex PCR assay. TCR beta CDR3 sequencing was performed on DNA from the cultured, isolated CD4+ T cells. In the authors' own workflow: Non-productive TCR sequences were removed, reads were trimmed to the CDR3 region, and CDR3s of at least 7 amino acids were retained. The MANAFEST web app was used to pick out antigen-specific clonotypes by comparing their expansion in peptide wells with that in reference cultures. For clones to be considered positive, expansion at FDR<0.05 versus reference and all other wells, an odds ratio above 5, and a frequency above 0.1% in two replicate wells were required. Clonotypes significantly expanded in SARS-CoV-2 spike wells and in at least one common cold coronavirus spike condition were defined as cross-reactive. CDR3 similarity was assessed by Levenshtein distance with the stringdist R package, and unrooted trees were built with ape in R 3.6.1. The clones in this table, taken by TCRdb from immuneACCESS, are in-frame only. Not every clone is retained; where verified, under half of the shortfall comes from an unresolved V gene, and the cause of the rest is unknown. The V and J calls and the clone size are those of that table, but D and trimming were determined from the DNA. This sample lists 42,000 or so clones; 72% were detected once. Clones ranked in the top ten supply 8.5% to 10% of the sample.

After 10 days of culture, CD4+ T cells were isolated with the EasySep CD4+ T cell isolation kit. Each participant received two doses of an mRNA SARS-CoV-2 vaccine, either BNT162b2 or mRNA-1273. None of the healthy vaccine recipients had a prior SARS-CoV-2 infection, which was confirmed by nucleocapsid antibody tests that came back negative both before and after vaccination. On days 3 and 7, half of the culture medium was replaced with fresh IL-2-containing medium. Each peptide stimulation condition was cultured in triplicate wells unless otherwise noted. Using Ficoll-Paque Plus gradient centrifugation, PBMC were separated from whole blood and then either used fresh or cryopreserved at -140C. The QIAamp micro DNA kit was used to extract genomic DNA from the cultured CD4+ T cells.

The source is a human donor who received a COVID-19 vaccine. The chain employs TRBV27 and TRBJ1-2; no D gene is confidently identified. The sample in question was CD4+ T cells from PBMCs cultured without peptide, obtained after COVID-19 vaccination. In nucleotide form, the sequence is TGTGCCACCACGACCTCGGGCGGGGGCTACACCTTC. This translates into CATTTSGGGYTF.